What follows are 26 T cell receptor beta chains derived from one specimen sequenced in a study of lymphopenia after photon versus proton radiotherapy. The assay was immunoSEQ multiplex PCR, and TCRdb's table has in-frame clones only and misses some. The profile shows about 30,000 clones, 85% to 90% of them singletons. Material: peripheral blood, obtained from a patient treated with photon-based radiotherapy. These receptors came from a woman aged 50 to 60 with pancreatic cancer.

The rearrangement joins TRBV4-3 to TRBJ1-1; D might be TRBD1 (5 bases). Germline values: CDR1 LGHNA, CDR2 YSLEER. V lost 1 base to trimming and J lost 7 bases, with 13 bases between them. This CDR3 comprises 14 residues. The chain's CDR3 is CASSQVWGEIEAFF. The CDR3 DNA reads TGCGCCAGCAGCCAAGTCTGGGGGGAGATTGAAGCTTTCTTT.

This clone was seen once. This chain connects TRBV5-1 to TRBJ2-3; D is undetermined. The germline V and J ends were trimmed by 0 bases and 4 bases, with 6 bases remaining between them. This CDR3 contains 13 residues. Per the germline V gene, CDR1 is SGHRS and CDR2 is YFSETQ. As DNA, the CDR3 is TGCGCCAGCAGCTTGGGGGTAGCAGATACGCAGTATTTT. Translated: CASSLGVADTQYF.

Comment on this clone: At one of its ends the junction is not consistent with the germline gene, which may arise from a read error. This chain uses TRBV7-9 with TRBJ2-1; D gene uncertain. Germline lookup yields CDR1 SEHNR and CDR2 FQNEAQ (reference sequence). This CDR3 comprises 14 residues. The CDR3 is CASTLEGRYNEQFF. In DNA, the CDR3 is TGTGCCAGCACCTTAGAAGGTCGGTACAATGAGCAGTTCTTC.

This clone was seen only once. The chain recombines TRBV2 with TRBJ2-1; the match to TRBD2 covers 9 bases. The CDR3 loop spans 15 amino acids. V gave up 5 bases and J gave up 6 bases; unmatched junction bases: 8. CDR1 is SNHLY, CDR2 FYNNEI, per germline. The CDR3 sequence is CASSRPDSGSNEQFF. Written as DNA, the CDR3 is TGTGCCAGCAGTCGCCCCGATAGCGGGAGCAATGAGCAGTTCTTC.

The V call is TRBV5-1, the J call TRBJ2-5; D is ambiguous. Trimming cost V 1 base and J 1 base, with 17 bases left between them. Per the germline V gene, CDR1 is SGHRS and CDR2 is YFSETQ. The length of the CDR3 is 17 residues. The CDR3 DNA follows: TGCGCCAGCAGCTTGTCTGGTTTGGCACAAACCCAAGAGACCCAGTACTTC. It specifies CASSLSGLAQTQETQYF.

The chain carries TRBV9 and TRBJ2-1; 9 positions match TRBD2. J lost 7 bases, V lost 3 bases, and 11 bases had no gene match. CDR3 length: 16 amino acids. Germline-derived CDR1 and CDR2 are SGDLS and YYNGEE. The CDR3 reads CASSAGTSRRFNEQFF. DNA for the CDR3: TGTGCCAGCAGCGCCGGGACTAGCCGCCGATTTAATGAGCAGTTCTTC. Using reference TRBV9 and TRBJ2-1 for the parts outside the CDR3, the full variable domain is DSGVTQTPKHLITATGQRVTLRCSPRSGDLSVYWYQQSLDQGLQFLIQYYNGEERAKGNILERFSAQQFPDLHSELNLSSLELGDSALYFCASSAGTSRRFNEQFFGPGTRLTVL.

This clone was picked up a small number of times. The chain joins TRBV19 to TRBJ2-1; TRBD1 is a possible D gene (5 bases). Trimming pared 6 bases from V and 8 bases from J, leaving 17 bases between. Germline V gene data show CDR1 as LNHDA and CDR2 as SQIVND (reference sequence). The CDR3 has 14 amino acids. In DNA, the CDR3 is TGTGCCAGTAGGTGGGGCGGTCTAGGCGATGAGCAGTTCTTC. Its translation is CASRWGGLGDEQFF.

The CDR3: CASSGDSHYEQYF. CDR3 coding DNA: TGTGCCAGCAGTGGGGACAGCCACTACGAGCAGTACTTC. The chain carries TRBV2 and TRBJ2-7; 7 nucleotides align to TRBD1. CDR1 and CDR2 from the germline V gene are SNHLY and FYNNEI. This CDR3 spans 13 amino acids. With V trimmed by 4 bases and J by 3 bases, 3 bases remained unmatched.

In this sample, this clone turned up a few times. V and J are TRBV11-3 and TRBJ1-1; 12 nucleotides agree with TRBD1. Trimming at V came to 5 bases and at J to 10 bases, leaving 5 bases not matched to a gene. In germline, CDR1 is SGHNT, CDR2 YENEEA. The CDR3 loop spans 13 amino acids. This chain's CDR3 is CASSPGTGGRAFF. The CDR3 region has the DNA TGTGCCAGCAGCCCGGGGACAGGGGGCAGAGCTTTCTTT.

The V gene is TRBV19, the J gene TRBJ2-1; 10 bases map to TRBD2. V dropped 9 bases and J dropped 0; count of bases not matched to a gene: 5. Germline V gene sequence: CDR1 LNHDA, CDR2 SQIVND (reference sequence). The length of the CDR3 is 15 residues. CDR3 in amino acids: CASRLAGNSYNEQFF. CDR3 bases: TGTGCCAGCAGACTAGCGGGCAACTCCTACAATGAGCAGTTCTTC.

The chain uses TRBV27 and TRBJ2-1, with 9 bases that match TRBD2. CDR3 length equals 17 residues. CDR1 and CDR2 (germline): MNHEY, SMNVEV (reference sequence). The J segment lost 6 bases and the V segment lost 6 bases, leaving 15 bases of the junction unmatched. The CDR3 nucleotides are TGTGCCAGCAGCCTTGAAGGGTCGGGCGGGAGGGCCAATGAGCAGTTCTTC. Amino acids: CASSLEGSGGRANEQFF.

The rearrangement links TRBV2 to TRBJ2-1, with D possibly being TRBD2 (6 bases). This CDR3 is 14 amino acids long. V lost 7 bases and J lost 5, with 15 bases in between. The germline gives CDR1 SNHLY, CDR2 FYNNEI. The CDR3 DNA is TGTGCCAGCACATATTCGGCGGGACACAATGAGCAGTTCTTC. Amino acid sequence: CASTYSAGHNEQFF.

The chain combines TRBV2 with TRBJ2-1, with 8 bases fitting TRBD2. Germline V gene lookup returns CDR1 SNHLY and CDR2 FYNNEI. The CDR3 consists of 14 residues. V shed 6 bases, J shed 6 bases, and the junction held 7 bases outside the gene matches. The DNA for the CDR3 is TGTGCCAGCAGCCGGGAGGGGACTGGCAATGAGCAGTTCTTC. It encodes CASSREGTGNEQFF.

This clone was counted between two and nine times. This chain joins TRBV7-9 and TRBJ1-2; D is possibly TRBD1 (5 bases). The V end lost 4 bases, the J end lost 8 bases, and 20 bases lay between the germline ends. CDR1 and CDR2 from the germline V gene are SEHNR and FQNEAQ (reference sequence). The CDR3 extends over 15 amino acids. The CDR3 sequence is CASSYPGSVVRGYTF. The DNA for the CDR3 is TGTGCCAGCAGCTACCCAGGGAGTGTTGTAAGGGGCTACACCTTC.

The J gene is TRBJ2-1, the V gene TRBV5-3; 10 bases are shared with TRBD2. TRBV5-3 is noted as an ORF with a role that remains uncertain. V dropped 1 base and J dropped 2; count of bases not matched to a gene: 6. The CDR3 length is 17 residues. CDR3 DNA: TGTGCCAGAAGCTTGTTAGCGGGAGGATTTACCTACAATGAGCAGTTCTTC. Its protein product is CARSLLAGGFTYNEQFF.

The chain couples TRBV6-5 to TRBJ1-4; D remains unclear. Deletions cut 2 bases from V and 12 bases from J, with 16 bases between. The CDR3 runs 14 residues. Germline V gene lookup returns CDR1 MNHEY and CDR2 SVGAGI. CDR3 region: CASSYTSGNLELFF. In nucleotides, the CDR3 is TGTGCCAGCAGTTACACTTCCGGGAACCTGGAACTGTTTTTT.

The chain combines TRBV27 with TRBJ1-5; D is unresolved. Germline CDR1 MNHEY, CDR2 SMNVEV (reference sequence). The CDR3 is made up of 15 amino acids. V was shortened by 2 bases and J by 2 bases, with 10 bases between the two germline ends. CDR3 amino acids: CASSLQGLGNQPQHF. The CDR3 region has the DNA TGTGCCAGCAGTTTACAAGGTTTGGGCAATCAGCCCCAGCATTTT.

The chain combines TRBV6-1 with TRBJ1-1, with D unclear. Germline lookup yields CDR1 MNHNS and CDR2 SASEGT. Trimming left V 0 bases short and J 2 bases short, with 7 bases between. The CDR3 is made up of 14 amino acids. The CDR3 DNA reads TGTGCCAGCAGTGAAGCAGGGAAAAACACTGAAGCTTTCTTT. Protein sequence: CASSEAGKNTEAFF.

This clone was picked up a small number of times. J is TRBJ2-3 and V is TRBV7-2; D may be TRBD1 (6 bases). Germline V gene lookup returns CDR1 SGHTA and CDR2 FQGNSA. The CDR3 consists of 17 residues. Trimming took 5 bases from V and 1 from J, leaving 19 bases between them. CDR3 sequence reads: CASSPQDRLLGTDTQYF. The CDR3 bases are TGTGCCAGCAGCCCACAAGACAGGTTACTCGGCACAGATACGCAGTATTTT.

The rearrangement links TRBV19 to TRBJ1-1; D call uncertain. The germline V gene has CDR1 LNHDA and CDR2 SQIVND (reference sequence). V was clipped by 9 bases and J by 1 base, with 12 bases between them. The CDR3 is 13 amino acids. The CDR3 nucleotides are TGTGCCAGCAGAGACCGACCGAACACTGAAGCTTTCTTT. Translation: CASRDRPNTEAFF.

Notes on this clone: Other DNA variants within this sample encode the same CDR3. This chain uses TRBV2 with TRBJ1-2, with D possibly TRBD1 on 5 matching bases. This CDR3 contains 14 residues. Germline V gives CDR1 SNHLY, CDR2 FYNNEI. V was clipped by 3 bases and J by 2 bases, with 10 bases between them. CDR3 sequence reads: CASSDTGGNYGYTF. In DNA form, the CDR3 reads TGTGCCAGCAGTGATACGGGGGGAAACTATGGCTACACCTTC.

This chain uses TRBV7-9 with TRBJ2-5; no clear D gene. Germline assignment: CDR1 SEHNR and CDR2 FQNEAQ (reference sequence). The CDR3 runs 14 residues. V lost 1 base, J lost 0 bases, and 6 bases lay in between. CDR3 sequence (DNA): TGTGCCAGCAGCTTAGGGCTGGACCAAGAGACCCAGTACTTC. It codes for CASSLGLDQETQYF.

The rearrangement joins TRBV4-3 to TRBJ2-1; a possible D gene is TRBD1 (7 bases). Germline values: CDR1 LGHNA, CDR2 YSLEER. There are 15 residues in the CDR3. Deletions cut 0 bases from V and 8 bases from J, with 14 bases between. The DNA for the CDR3 is TGCGCCAGCAGCCAAGATAGGAGGGGGCGGGATGAGCAGTTCTTC. Translating it yields CASSQDRRGRDEQFF.

This clone was found once. The J gene is TRBJ1-2, the V gene TRBV14, with D perhaps TRBD1 (6 bases). Trimming removed 1 base from V and 7 bases from J, with 10 bases in between. This CDR3 region has 13 residues. CDR1 is SGHDN and CDR2 is FVKESK in the germline V gene. The CDR3 bases are TGTGCCAGCAGCCAAGGAGGGGGGGTTGGCTACACCTTC. It encodes CASSQGGGVGYTF.

In its sample, this clone was seen a few times. The chain links TRBV5-1 to TRBJ1-5; the D gene is possibly TRBD1 (6 bases). The CDR3 is made up of 15 amino acids. V was shortened by 0 bases and J by 9 bases, with 16 bases between the two germline ends. CDR1 is SGHRS, CDR2 YFSETQ, per germline. CDR3 nucleotide sequence: TGCGCCAGCAGCTTGGAGGGGGGTATGAGTGCGCCCCAGCATTTT. This encodes CASSLEGGMSAPQHF.

V usage is TRBV6-5 and J usage is TRBJ2-2; D perhaps matches TRBD1 (6 bases). The V gene's germline CDR1 is MNHEY and CDR2 SVGAGI. V lost 0 bases, J lost 3 bases, and 11 bases lay in between. The CDR3 spans 16 residues. The CDR3: CASSYSQGRDTGELFF. DNA for the CDR3: TGTGCCAGCAGTTACTCTCAGGGGCGTGACACCGGGGAGCTGTTTTTT.